The rows below give T cell receptor beta chains drawn from one sample of a study of blood T cell repertoires in COVID-19. The repertoire was sequenced with immunoSEQ multiplex PCR; TCRdb's copy has only in-frame clones and lacks some. The sample comprises approximately 110,000 clones, roughly 76% of which are singletons, and approximately 9% rests with the top ten. Material for sequencing was peripheral blood. These receptors came from a woman in her 70s with acute or convalescent COVID-19. CDR3s include the opening cysteine and the closing phenylalanine or tryptophan. Fields, in order: CDR3 protein, CDR3 DNA, J gene, V gene, clone size, D gene. The D gene is left open where the match is weak. Rows may omit the clone size; those that give it use once, few, many or a size class.

cdr3_aa: CASGTFGGAPEAFF
cdr3_nt: TGTGCCAGTGGCACCTTCGGGGGGGCGCCCGAAGCTTTCTTT
j_call: TRBJ1-1
v_call: TRBV19
clone_size: NA
d_call: NA

cdr3_aa: CASSRSYWGQGTEAFF
cdr3_nt: TGTGCCAGCAGTCGGTCCTATTGGGGACAGGGCACTGAAGCTTTCTTT
j_call: TRBJ1-1
v_call: TRBV6-2/TRBV6-3
clone_size: NA
d_call: TRBD1

cdr3_aa: CAWSDGRFPSEQYF
cdr3_nt: TGTGCCTGGAGTGACGGTAGATTCCCCTCCGAGCAGTACTTC
j_call: TRBJ2-7
v_call: TRBV30
clone_size: NA
d_call: NA

cdr3_aa: CASSMSGNQETQYF
cdr3_nt: TGTGCCAGTAGTATGAGCGGTAACCAAGAGACCCAGTACTTC
j_call: TRBJ2-5
v_call: TRBV19
clone_size: NA
d_call: NA

cdr3_aa: CASSESAGVTEAFF
cdr3_nt: TGTGCCAGCAGTGAATCCGCAGGGGTCACTGAAGCTTTCTTT
j_call: TRBJ1-1
v_call: TRBV2
clone_size: few
d_call: NA

cdr3_aa: CASSHRLAGGIQETQYF
cdr3_nt: TGTGCCAGCAGCCACAGACTAGCGGGGGGTATCCAAGAGACCCAGTACTTC
j_call: TRBJ2-5
v_call: TRBV14
clone_size: NA
d_call: TRBD2

cdr3_aa: CASSGGDTGLTGELFF
cdr3_nt: TGTGCCAGCAGCGGGGGGGACACAGGCTTGACCGGGGAGCTGTTTTTT
j_call: TRBJ2-2
v_call: TRBV21-1
clone_size: NA
d_call: NA

cdr3_aa: CASSVEGGEAFF
cdr3_nt: TGTGCCAGCAGCGTAGAGGGAGGGGAAGCTTTCTTT
j_call: TRBJ1-1
v_call: TRBV9
clone_size: NA
d_call: NA

cdr3_aa: CASSDPQGLAGEYKGGELFF
cdr3_nt: TGTGCCAGCAGTGACCCCCAGGGACTAGCGGGAGAGTACAAAGGCGGGGAGCTGTTTTTT
j_call: TRBJ2-2
v_call: TRBV6-4
clone_size: NA
d_call: TRBD2

cdr3_aa: CASSAGTAYEQYF
cdr3_nt: TGTGCCAGCAGCGCTGGGACAGCCTACGAGCAGTACTTC
j_call: TRBJ2-7
v_call: TRBV27
clone_size: NA
d_call: TRBD1

cdr3_aa: CASSHFVPGQVGSGYEQYF
cdr3_nt: TGTGCCAGCAGCCACTTCGTCCCGGGACAGGTAGGGTCGGGCTACGAGCAGTACTTC
j_call: TRBJ2-7
v_call: TRBV3-1/TRBV3-2
clone_size: once
d_call: TRBD1

cdr3_aa: CASSQDWLGGTNYGYTF
cdr3_nt: TGTGCCAGCAGCCAAGATTGGTTGGGGGGAACTAACTATGGCTACACCTTC
j_call: TRBJ1-2
v_call: TRBV14
clone_size: NA
d_call: NA

cdr3_aa: CASSPKTGGGYTF
cdr3_nt: TGTGCCAGCAGCCCAAAGACAGGGGGCGGCTACACCTTC
j_call: TRBJ1-2
v_call: TRBV7-3
clone_size: NA
d_call: TRBD1

cdr3_aa: CASSGTSGRAGVDTQYF
cdr3_nt: TGTGCCAGCAGCGGGACTAGCGGGAGGGCCGGGGTAGATACGCAGTATTTT
j_call: TRBJ2-3
v_call: TRBV5-4
clone_size: NA
d_call: TRBD2

cdr3_aa: CASSLAMDYTDTQYF
cdr3_nt: TGCGCCAGCAGCTTGGCCATGGACTACACAGATACGCAGTATTTT
j_call: TRBJ2-3
v_call: TRBV5-1
clone_size: NA
d_call: NA

cdr3_aa: CASTTPTGGGNTIYF
cdr3_nt: TGTGCCAGTACCACCCCGACAGGGGGAGGAAACACCATATATTTT
j_call: TRBJ1-3
v_call: TRBV19
clone_size: NA
d_call: TRBD1

cdr3_aa: CAWSVHQAGIYF
cdr3_nt: TGTGCCTGGAGTGTACATCAGGCTGGCATATATTTT
j_call: TRBJ1-3
v_call: TRBV30
clone_size: NA
d_call: NA

cdr3_aa: CSVASGDLYGYTF
cdr3_nt: TGCAGCGTTGCGTCAGGGGATCTCTATGGCTACACCTTC
j_call: TRBJ1-2
v_call: TRBV29-1
clone_size: NA
d_call: NA

cdr3_aa: CASISVAGGGYTF
cdr3_nt: TGTGCCAGCATCTCGGTCGCAGGTGGTGGCTACACCTTC
j_call: TRBJ1-2
v_call: TRBV2
clone_size: NA
d_call: NA

cdr3_aa: CASSFRGSNYGYTF
cdr3_nt: TGTGCCAGCAGTTTCAGGGGATCAAACTATGGCTACACCTTC
j_call: TRBJ1-2
v_call: TRBV27
clone_size: NA
d_call: NA

cdr3_aa: CARSLALEPPCFQDRATRQPQHF
cdr3_nt: TGTGCCAGAAGCTTGGCTCTGGAACCCCCATGCTTCCAAGACAGGGCCACGAGGCAGCCCCAGCATTTT
j_call: TRBJ1-5
v_call: TRBV5-3
clone_size: NA
d_call: TRBD1

cdr3_aa: CASSFMSQANYGYTF
cdr3_nt: TGTGCCAGCAGCTTTATGAGTCAAGCTAACTATGGCTACACCTTC
j_call: TRBJ1-2
v_call: TRBV5-8
clone_size: few
d_call: NA

cdr3_aa: CAISAGTANTGELFF
cdr3_nt: TGTGCCATCAGCGCCGGGACAGCGAACACCGGGGAGCTGTTTTTT
j_call: TRBJ2-2
v_call: TRBV10-3
clone_size: NA
d_call: TRBD1

cdr3_aa: CASSQELSYEQYF
cdr3_nt: TGCGCCAGCAGCCAAGAACTAAGCTACGAGCAGTACTTC
j_call: TRBJ2-7
v_call: TRBV4-1
clone_size: NA
d_call: NA

cdr3_aa: CSVDGSGNRYNEQFF
cdr3_nt: TGCAGCGTTGATGGGTCAGGGAATAGGTACAATGAGCAGTTCTTC
j_call: TRBJ2-1
v_call: TRBV29-1
clone_size: NA
d_call: NA

cdr3_aa: CASSGAGIWEQYF
cdr3_nt: TGTGCCAGCAGTGGCGCGGGGATATGGGAGCAGTACTTC
j_call: TRBJ2-7
v_call: TRBV2
clone_size: once
d_call: NA

cdr3_aa: CASSPSGSSSYEQYF
cdr3_nt: TGTGCCAGCAGCCCGAGCGGATCCTCCTCCTACGAGCAGTACTTC
j_call: TRBJ2-7
v_call: TRBV3-1/TRBV3-2
clone_size: once
d_call: NA

cdr3_aa: CAISPGGHEQFF
cdr3_nt: TGTGCCATCAGCCCAGGGGGACATGAGCAGTTCTTC
j_call: TRBJ2-1
v_call: TRBV10-3
clone_size: NA
d_call: TRBD1

cdr3_aa: CASSQYIGNTIYF
cdr3_nt: TGTGCCAGTAGTCAGTACATTGGAAACACCATATATTTT
j_call: TRBJ1-3
v_call: TRBV19
clone_size: NA
d_call: NA

cdr3_aa: CASSLGSSGELFF
cdr3_nt: TGTGCCAGCAGCTTAGGAAGCTCCGGGGAGCTGTTTTTT
j_call: TRBJ2-2
v_call: TRBV13
clone_size: NA
d_call: NA

cdr3_aa: CATSRESGDNEKLFF
cdr3_nt: TGTGCCACCAGCAGAGAATCCGGGGATAATGAAAAACTGTTTTTT
j_call: TRBJ1-4
v_call: TRBV15
clone_size: NA
d_call: NA

cdr3_aa: CASSLTGIAYEQYF
cdr3_nt: TGTGCCAGCAGTTTAACAGGGATCGCCTACGAGCAGTACTTC
j_call: TRBJ2-7
v_call: TRBV27
clone_size: NA
d_call: NA

cdr3_aa: CASTNGQGWRAFF
cdr3_nt: TGTGCCAGCACGAACGGACAGGGATGGCGAGCTTTCTTT
j_call: TRBJ1-1
v_call: TRBV7-9
clone_size: NA
d_call: TRBD1

cdr3_aa: CASSHFLGGSGANVLTF
cdr3_nt: TGTGCCAGCAGCCATTTTTTAGGGGGCTCTGGGGCCAACGTCCTGACTTTC
j_call: TRBJ2-6
v_call: TRBV3-1/TRBV3-2
clone_size: NA
d_call: NA

cdr3_aa: CAWSGTGGPLPYEQYF
cdr3_nt: TGTGCCTGGAGTGGGACAGGCGGACCTTTGCCCTACGAGCAGTACTTC
j_call: TRBJ2-7
v_call: TRBV30
clone_size: NA
d_call: TRBD1

cdr3_aa: CASSLEGSEQYF
cdr3_nt: TGTGCCAGCAGCTTAGAGGGGTCCGAGCAGTACTTC
j_call: TRBJ2-7
v_call: TRBV7-2
clone_size: NA
d_call: NA

cdr3_aa: CASSYTGTGRTGELFF
cdr3_nt: TGTGCCAGCAGTTACACCGGGACAGGGCGGACCGGGGAGCTGTTTTTT
j_call: TRBJ2-2
v_call: TRBV6-2/TRBV6-3
clone_size: few
d_call: TRBD1

cdr3_aa: CASRRYQDLNTEAFF
cdr3_nt: TGCGCCAGCAGGAGGTACCAAGATCTGAACACTGAAGCTTTCTTT
j_call: TRBJ1-1
v_call: TRBV10-2
clone_size: NA
d_call: NA

cdr3_aa: CASSVQMLRNTGELFF
cdr3_nt: TGTGCCAGCAGCGTACAGATGCTCAGAAACACCGGGGAGCTGTTTTTT
j_call: TRBJ2-2
v_call: TRBV9
clone_size: NA
d_call: NA

cdr3_aa: CASSQDARGQETQYF
cdr3_nt: TGCGCCAGCAGCCAAGACGCCAGGGGCCAAGAGACCCAGTACTTC
j_call: TRBJ2-5
v_call: TRBV4-3
clone_size: NA
d_call: NA

cdr3_aa: CASSLVGTGDGYTF
cdr3_nt: TGTGCCAGCAGCTTAGTTGGGACAGGGGATGGCTACACCTTC
j_call: TRBJ1-2
v_call: TRBV7-8
clone_size: NA
d_call: TRBD1

cdr3_aa: CASSPDRFSYGYTF
cdr3_nt: TGTGCCAGCAGCCCGGACAGGTTTTCTTATGGCTACACCTTC
j_call: TRBJ1-2
v_call: TRBV5-4
clone_size: NA
d_call: TRBD1